This T cell receptor (beta chain) is drawn from a study of shared clonotypes between healthy human individuals. Trimming removed 4 bases from V and 2 bases from J, with 9 bases in between. Germline CDR1 and CDR2: MDHEN and SYDVKM. The CDR3 loop spans 14 amino acids. Sequenced by immunoSEQ multiplex PCR; TCRdb stores in-frame clones only, minus some. The sample has under 600,000 clones; about 96% are singletons. This clone appeared a single time. The receptor comes from a woman under 40 in good health. The sample taken for sequencing was naive CD4+ T cells sorted from blood. Subset meaning: CD45RA+ positively selected. The V and J genes are TRBV28 and TRBJ1-3; D is uncertain. The CDR3 DNA is TGTGCCAGCAGTTCTGCAGGTACTGGAAACACCATATATTTT. This sequence encodes CASSSAGTGNTIYF.